Each of the 8 T cell receptor beta chains below was sequenced from the same sample in a study of early T cells in non-severe SARS-CoV-2 infection (dated by TCRdb to the early 2020s). Library prep was done by 5' RACE. The sequencing machine was a NextSeq 500. The public reads were quality trimmed at Q25 with fastp and then assembled into clones with MiXCR by TCRdb, keeping productive beta chains. A single entry per CDR3 protein holds the most common genes and DNA from its merged rows. In this sample the table shows about 98,000 distinct CDR3 sequences, about an eighth of which occur a single time. The leading ten clones occupy roughly 6.2% of the sample. What was sequenced was whole blood. These receptor sequences come from an adult who was a healthcare worker with PCR-confirmed SARS-CoV-2 infection or an uninfected control (not recorded which).

The chain combines TRBV29-1 with TRBJ2-5; TRBD2 agrees at 7 bases. Losses at the gene ends were 4 bases for V and 2 bases for J; bases not matched to a gene: 7. The CDR3 contains 14 residues. Germline values: CDR1 SQVTM, CDR2 ANQGSEA. CDR3 loop: CSVAGLVRQETQYF. CDR3 bases: TGCAGCGTTGCTGGACTAGTCCGTCAAGAGACCCAGTACTTC.

The genes are TRBV3-1 and TRBJ1-6; 7 positions agree with TRBD1. V was pared by 4 bases and J by 17 bases, with 5 bases of the junction left unmatched. The V gene's germline CDR1 is LGHDT and CDR2 YNNKEL (reference sequence). The CDR3 sequence is 11 residues long. CDR3 protein: CASSRDSSFHF. CDR3 sequence (DNA): TGTGCCAGCAGCCGGGACAGCTCCTTCCACTTT.

The chain carries TRBV2 and TRBJ1-5, with D unresolved. CDR3 size: 13 residues. Trimming took 4 bases from V and 6 from J, leaving 10 bases between them. Germline CDR1 and CDR2: SNHLY and FYNNEI. Here the CDR3 DNA reads TGTGCCAGCAGTGTAGTGAGATCTCAGCCCCAGCATTTT. Translating gives CASSVVRSQPQHF.

This clonotype was picked up a small number of times. The chain is built from TRBV7-2 and TRBJ2-1; TRBD2 is a possible D gene (6 bases). Trimming pared 8 bases from V and 4 bases from J, leaving 9 bases between. The germline CDR1 and CDR2 sequences are SGHTA and FQGNSA. The CDR3 consists of 12 residues. CDR3 nucleotides: TGTGCCAGCGGACGGGAGTACAATGAGCAGTTCTTC. Translation: CASGREYNEQFF.

V is TRBV10-3 and J is TRBJ1-5, with TRBD1 as a possible D gene (6 bases). The CDR3 runs to 19 residues. From germline, CDR1 is ENHRY and CDR2 SYGVKD. For the CDR3, the DNA is TGTGCAACCGAAGTCCCCCTTTACCGGGACAAGAATAGCAATCAGCCCCAGCATTTT. It yields the protein CATEVPLYRDKNSNQPQHF.

This clonotype was seen a few times. The gene calls are TRBV11-2 and TRBJ2-7, with TRBD1 matching over 9 bases. J lost 5 bases, V lost 7 bases, and 9 bases had no gene match. The germline CDR1 and CDR2 sequences are SGHAT and FQNNGV. The CDR3 is 14 amino acids. CDR3 in DNA: TGTGCCAGCACCCCCGGGACAGGGTGGAACGAGCAGTACTTC. Translation: CASTPGTGWNEQYF.

In this sample, this clonotype turned up many times. The chain is built from TRBV20-1 and TRBJ2-1; D gene unclear. V was pared by 2 bases and J by 13 bases, with 18 bases between. This CDR3 spans 13 amino acids. The germline gives CDR1 DFQATT, CDR2 SNEGSKA (reference sequence). The CDR3 DNA reads TGCAGTGCTAGACAGCAAATCGGCAGCCATCAGTTCTTC. Translating it yields CSARQQIGSHQFF.

This clonotype turned up a few times. The chain uses TRBV5-1 and TRBJ2-1, with no clear D. V dropped 0 bases and J dropped 7 bases, with 8 bases sitting between them. Germline V lookup: CDR1 SGHRS, CDR2 YFSETQ. The CDR3 has 13 residues. CDR3 loop: CASSLDWSNEQFF. The CDR3 region has the DNA TGCGCCAGCAGCTTGGATTGGAGTAATGAGCAGTTCTTC.